The 8 T cell receptor beta chains below come from one sample, sequenced in a study of shared clonotypes between healthy human individuals. TCRdb's table, derived via immunoSEQ multiplex PCR, lists solely in-frame clones and lacks some. The sample consists of 950,000 to 1,100,000 clones, around 82% of them appearing once. The source material was memory CD4+ T cells from PBMCs. The subset denotes: CD45RA-negative fraction. All receptors come from a man aged 18 to 29 in good health. Some clones in this sample may be carry-over from other donors' samples.

J is TRBJ2-2 and V is TRBV25-1; 8 bases fit TRBD2. V was clipped by 2 bases and J by 1 base; unmatched bases: 0. CDR1 and CDR2 (germline): MGHDK, SYGVNS. CDR3 length: 15 amino acids. The chain's CDR3 is CASSEAGGNTGELFF. CDR3 bases: TGTGCCAGCAGTGAAGCGGGAGGGAACACCGGGGAGCTGTTTTTT.

In its sample, this clone was seen once. The rearrangement links TRBV28 to TRBJ2-1, with TRBD2 identical over 8 bases. This CDR3 contains 14 residues. Germline V lookup: CDR1 MDHEN, CDR2 SYDVKM. Losses at the gene ends were 7 bases for V and 3 bases for J; bases not matched to a gene: 5. The CDR3 nucleotides read TGTGCCAGCACACTAGCGGCGATCTACAATGAGCAGTTCTTC. Translating it yields CASTLAAIYNEQFF.

The chain carries TRBV9 and TRBJ2-3; 15 positions agree with TRBD2. The CDR3 is 17 amino acids. V was pared by 4 bases and J by 2 bases, with 5 bases of the junction left unmatched. CDR1 and CDR2 (germline): SGDLS, YYNGEE. DNA of the CDR3: TGTGCCAGCAGCAAGGGACTAGCGGGAGGTCACACAGATACGCAGTATTTT. Translating it yields CASSKGLAGGHTDTQYF.

The V and J genes are TRBV18 and TRBJ1-4, with D perhaps matching TRBD1 (6 bases). Germline V gives CDR1 KGHSH, CDR2 LQKENI. V lost 2 bases to trimming and J lost 5 bases, with 18 bases between them. The CDR3 has 17 amino acids. DNA for the CDR3: TGTGCCAGCTCACCATTTACGTCGACAGGTGGAAATGAAAAACTGTTTTTT. Translation: CASSPFTSTGGNEKLFF.

This chain uses TRBV5-1 with TRBJ2-1, with a weak D call TRBD1 (5 bases). This CDR3 has 14 residues. V dropped 0 bases and J dropped 8 bases, with 12 bases sitting between them. Per the germline V gene, CDR1 is SGHRS and CDR2 is YFSETQ. CDR3 sequence reads: CASSLVQGSDEQFF. The CDR3 nucleotides are TGCGCCAGCAGCTTGGTGCAGGGAAGCGATGAGCAGTTCTTC.

A note on this clone: The same CDR3 is also encoded by other DNA sequences in this sample. The chain joins TRBV27 to TRBJ1-1; weak D call: TRBD1 (5 bases). Trimming cost V 0 bases and J 6 bases, with 8 bases left between them. The CDR3 spans 13 residues. Germline lookup yields CDR1 MNHEY and CDR2 SMNVEV (reference sequence). CDR3 DNA: TGTGCCAGCAGTTTATCAGGCAGGGCTGAAGCTTTCTTT. Translated, it gives CASSLSGRAEAFF.

The chain employs TRBV19 and TRBJ2-3, with 7 nucleotides matching TRBD2. J was trimmed by 3 bases and V by 7 bases; bases with no gene match: 16. CDR1 is LNHDA and CDR2 is SQIVND in the germline V gene (reference sequence). This CDR3 contains 17 residues. CDR3 protein: CASMDGSAGVDTDTQYF. CDR3 DNA: TGTGCCAGTATGGATGGCAGCGCGGGAGTGGATACAGATACGCAGTATTTT.

The chain joins TRBV18 to TRBJ1-2; 7 nucleotides match TRBD1. The CDR3 covers 15 residues. Germline lookup yields CDR1 KGHSH and CDR2 LQKENI. Germline trimming cut 3 bases from V and 4 bases from J; bases unmatched to any gene: 8. The CDR3 DNA reads TGTGCCAGCTCACCCCGACAGGGCGATAGCTATGGCTACACCTTC. Translating it yields CASSPRQGDSYGYTF.